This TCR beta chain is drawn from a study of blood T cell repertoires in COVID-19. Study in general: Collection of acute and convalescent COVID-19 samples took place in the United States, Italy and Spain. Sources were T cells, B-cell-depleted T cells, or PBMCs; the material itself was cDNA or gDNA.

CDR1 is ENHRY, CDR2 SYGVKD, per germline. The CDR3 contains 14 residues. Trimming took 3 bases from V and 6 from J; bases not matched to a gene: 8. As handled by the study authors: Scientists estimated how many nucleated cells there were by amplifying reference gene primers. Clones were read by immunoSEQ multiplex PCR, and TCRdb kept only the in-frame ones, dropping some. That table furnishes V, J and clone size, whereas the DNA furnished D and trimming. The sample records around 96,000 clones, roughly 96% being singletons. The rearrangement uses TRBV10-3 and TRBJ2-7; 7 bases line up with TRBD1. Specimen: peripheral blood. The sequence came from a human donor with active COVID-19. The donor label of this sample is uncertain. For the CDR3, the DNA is TGTGCCATCAGTGACCCTGGGACAGTAAGCGAGCAGTACTTC. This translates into CAISDPGTVSEQYF.